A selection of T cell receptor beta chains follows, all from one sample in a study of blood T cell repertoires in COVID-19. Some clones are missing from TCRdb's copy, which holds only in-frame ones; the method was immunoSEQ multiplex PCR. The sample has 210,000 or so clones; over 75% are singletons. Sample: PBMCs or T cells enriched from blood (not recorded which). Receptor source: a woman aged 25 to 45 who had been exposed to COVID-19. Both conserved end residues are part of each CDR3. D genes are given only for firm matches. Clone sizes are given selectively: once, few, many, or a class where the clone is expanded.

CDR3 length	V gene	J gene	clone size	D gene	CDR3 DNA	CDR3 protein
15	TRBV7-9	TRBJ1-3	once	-	TGTGCCAGCAGCTTAGCTACAGGATCAGGAAACACCATATATTTT	CASSLATGSGNTIYF
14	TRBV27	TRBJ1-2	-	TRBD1	TGTGCCAGCAGTCGGGACAGCTTACCCGATGGCTACACCTTC	CASSRDSLPDGYTF
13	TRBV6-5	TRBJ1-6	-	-	TGTGCCAGCAGTCGAAATAGCGATTCACCCCTCCACTTT	CASSRNSDSPLHF
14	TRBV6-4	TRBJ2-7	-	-	TGTGCCAGCCCACCCTTAGGAAGGGGCGACGAGCAGTACTTC	CASPPLGRGDEQYF
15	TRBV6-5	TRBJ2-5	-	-	TGTGCCAGCAGTACCCTCCCCAGGTTTCAAGAGACCCAGTACTTC	CASSTLPRFQETQYF
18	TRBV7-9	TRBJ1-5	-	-	TGTGCCAGCAGCCTAGAGTGGGGAGAGGATGGAAGCAATCAGCCCCAGCATTTT	CASSLEWGEDGSNQPQHF
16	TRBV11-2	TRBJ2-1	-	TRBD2	TGTGCCAGCAGAGGACTAGCGGGAGACACCTACAATGAGCAGTTCTTC	CASRGLAGDTYNEQFF
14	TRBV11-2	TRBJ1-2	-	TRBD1	TGTGCCAGCAGCCTCCCGGGACAGGGCGATGGCTACACCTTC	CASSLPGQGDGYTF
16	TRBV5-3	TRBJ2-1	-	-	TGTGCCAGAAGCTTGGTGGGTCAAATCGGAGACAATGAGCAGTTCTTC	CARSLVGQIGDNEQFF
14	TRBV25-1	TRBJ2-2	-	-	TGTGCCAGCAGTGACAGGGTTGACACCGGGGAGCTGTTTTTT	CASSDRVDTGELFF
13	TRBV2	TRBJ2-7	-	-	TGTGCCAGCAGCCCGCCAGCGAACTACGAGCAGTACTTC	CASSPPANYEQYF
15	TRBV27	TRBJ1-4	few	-	TGTGCCAGCAGTTTATGGGGAGGGGATAATGAAAAACTGTTTTTT	CASSLWGGDNEKLFF
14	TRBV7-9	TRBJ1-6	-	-	TGTGCCAGCAGCTTAGAAGGGGAAAATTCACCCCTCCACTTT	CASSLEGENSPLHF
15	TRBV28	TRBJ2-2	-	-	TGTGCCAGCAGTTTATTCGGGAGAAGGACCGGGGAGCTGTTTTTT	CASSLFGRRTGELFF
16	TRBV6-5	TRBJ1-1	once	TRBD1	TGTGCCAGCAGTTACACTACCAGGGGGGTGAACACTGAAGCTTTCTTT	CASSYTTRGVNTEAFF
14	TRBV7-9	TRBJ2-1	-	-	TGTGCCAGCAGCTTAGGAGGGTCGAGCGGCGAGCAGTTCTTC	CASSLGGSSGEQFF
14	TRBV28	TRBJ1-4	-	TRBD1	TGTGCCAGCAGAAAACAGGGGAGGAGTGAAAAACTGTTTTTT	CASRKQGRSEKLFF
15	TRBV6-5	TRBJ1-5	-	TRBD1	TGTGCCAGCAGTACCGGGACAGGGGGCGGGCAGCCCCAGCATTTT	CASSTGTGGGQPQHF
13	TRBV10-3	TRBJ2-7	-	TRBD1	TGTGCCATCACTTCGGGACAGGGTTACGAGCAGTACTTC	CAITSGQGYEQYF